This T cell receptor (beta chain) was sequenced for a study of identical twins. Only healthy Caucasians were included as donors. TCRdb called the 5' RACE reads again in MiXCR, with one record for every CDR3 protein. The profile shows about 470,000 distinct CDR3 sequences, 20% to 25% of them singletons. CDR3 length equals 15 residues. The junction had 6 bases not matched to a gene; V was cut back by 5 bases and J by 2 bases. CDR1 and CDR2 (germline): SGHAT, FQNNGV. This same sample was also part of a study on T cells expressing NK-cell markers. As that study records: HCMV serostatus: seven of eight sequenced donors positive, one negative. Sorting was limited to alpha-beta TCR-expressing T cells with an anti-gamma-delta TCR antibody in several experiments. The study found these clonotypes also leading the CD3+CD56-NKG2C+ fraction in a few donors.

Sequencing used CD4+ T cells sorted from blood. V usage is TRBV11-2 and J usage is TRBJ2-1; 7 bases line up with TRBD2. The sequence was obtained from a woman aged 18 to 35 in good health. The CDR3 loop is CASSPGGGPYNEQFF. DNA for the CDR3: TGTGCCAGCAGCCCCGGCGGGGGTCCCTACAATGAGCAGTTCTTC.